This T cell receptor (beta chain) originates from a study of blood T cell repertoires in COVID-19. Assay used: immunoSEQ multiplex PCR; TCRdb lists only in-frame clones, some missing. Of around 180,000 clones in the sample, 70% to 85% were seen once. V was pared by 5 bases and J by 0 bases, with 11 bases between. Germline V CDR1 and CDR2: PRHDT, FYEKMQ (reference sequence). CDR3 size: 14 residues. The sequence was obtained from a woman aged 30 to 39 with acute or convalescent COVID-19. The sample taken for sequencing was peripheral blood. The J gene is TRBJ2-7, the V gene TRBV13, with D possibly being TRBD2 (5 bases). The CDR3 DNA reads as TGTGCCAGCAGCCCCCCAGAGGGCTCCTACGAGCAGTACTTC. It is translated as CASSPPEGSYEQYF.